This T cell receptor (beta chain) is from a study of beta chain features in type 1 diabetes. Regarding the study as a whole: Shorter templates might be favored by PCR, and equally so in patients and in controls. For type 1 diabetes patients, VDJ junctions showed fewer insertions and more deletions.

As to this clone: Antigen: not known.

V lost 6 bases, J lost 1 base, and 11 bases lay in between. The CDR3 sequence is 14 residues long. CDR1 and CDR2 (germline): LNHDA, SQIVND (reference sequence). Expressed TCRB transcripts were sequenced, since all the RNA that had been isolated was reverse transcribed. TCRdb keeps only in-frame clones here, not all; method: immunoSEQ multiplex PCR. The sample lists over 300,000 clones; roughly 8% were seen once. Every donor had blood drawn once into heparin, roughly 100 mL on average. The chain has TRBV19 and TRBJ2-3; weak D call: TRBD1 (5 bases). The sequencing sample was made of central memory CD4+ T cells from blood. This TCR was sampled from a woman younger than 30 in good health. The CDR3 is CASRSRDGTDTQYF. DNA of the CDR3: TGTGCCAGTAGGTCCAGGGATGGCACAGATACGCAGTATTTT.